This record looks at one TCR beta chain sequence and its context. What it binds is not known. As part of library construction, unique molecular identifiers were attached to individual cDNA molecules. MiXCR, applied by TCRdb to the 5' RACE reads, yields one record per CDR3 protein. The sample has 60,000 to 90,000 distinct CDR3 sequences; 9% to 10% are singletons. The V gene lost 1 base and the J gene lost 3 bases, with 13 bases spanning the gap. Germline V gene data show CDR1 as SGHVS and CDR2 as FQNEAQ. CDR3 length: 16 amino acids. The sample originates from a study of early T cells in non-severe SARS-CoV-2 infection. Whole-study context: Bulk RNA isolated from unsorted whole blood underwent sequencing; chains were not paired. Study-wide results and limits: The matching step, a VDJdb search, favored anti-spike CD8 responses and missed private and CD4 specificities.

The material sequenced was whole blood. The chain couples TRBV7-8 to TRBJ2-1, with unresolved D. The sequence was obtained from an adult who was a healthcare worker with PCR-confirmed SARS-CoV-2 infection or an uninfected control (not recorded which). In DNA, the CDR3 is TGTGCCAGCAGCTTAGGCGGCCTAGTGGTCTACAATGAGCAGTTCTTC. Translation: CASSLGGLVVYNEQFF.